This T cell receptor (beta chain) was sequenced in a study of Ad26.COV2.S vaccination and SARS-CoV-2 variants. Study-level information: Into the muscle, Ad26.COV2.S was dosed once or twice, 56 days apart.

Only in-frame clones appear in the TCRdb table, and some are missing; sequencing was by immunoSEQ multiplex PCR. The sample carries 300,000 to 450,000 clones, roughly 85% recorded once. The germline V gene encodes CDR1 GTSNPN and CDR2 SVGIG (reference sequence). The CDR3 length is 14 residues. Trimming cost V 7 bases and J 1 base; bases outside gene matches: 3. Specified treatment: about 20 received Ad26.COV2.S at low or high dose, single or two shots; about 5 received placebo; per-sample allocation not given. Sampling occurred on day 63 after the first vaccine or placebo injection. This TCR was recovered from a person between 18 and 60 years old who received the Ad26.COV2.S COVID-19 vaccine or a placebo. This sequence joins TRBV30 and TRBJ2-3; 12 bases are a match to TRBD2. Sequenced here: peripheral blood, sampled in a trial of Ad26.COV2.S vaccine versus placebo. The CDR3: CASWTSGGTDTQYF. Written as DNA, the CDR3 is TGTGCCTCGTGGACTAGCGGGGGCACAGATACGCAGTATTTT.